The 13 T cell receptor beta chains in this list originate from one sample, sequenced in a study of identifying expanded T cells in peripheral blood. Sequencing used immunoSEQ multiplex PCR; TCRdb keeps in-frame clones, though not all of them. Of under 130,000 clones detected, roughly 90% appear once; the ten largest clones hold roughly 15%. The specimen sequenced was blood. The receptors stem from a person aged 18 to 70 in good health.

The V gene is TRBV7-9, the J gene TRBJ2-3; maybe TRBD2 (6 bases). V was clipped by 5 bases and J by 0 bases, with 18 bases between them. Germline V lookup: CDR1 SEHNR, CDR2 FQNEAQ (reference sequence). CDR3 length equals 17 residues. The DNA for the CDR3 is TGTGCCAGCAGCCCCGCGGGGAAAAGCGGAAGCACAGATACGCAGTATTTT. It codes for CASSPAGKSGSTDTQYF.

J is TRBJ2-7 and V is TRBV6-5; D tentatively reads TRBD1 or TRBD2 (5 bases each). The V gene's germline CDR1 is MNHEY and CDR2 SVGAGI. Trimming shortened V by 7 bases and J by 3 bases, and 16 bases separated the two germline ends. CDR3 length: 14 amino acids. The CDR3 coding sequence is TGTGCCAGCACCACACCGGGACGGGACTACGAGCAGTACTTC. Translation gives CASTTPGRDYEQYF.

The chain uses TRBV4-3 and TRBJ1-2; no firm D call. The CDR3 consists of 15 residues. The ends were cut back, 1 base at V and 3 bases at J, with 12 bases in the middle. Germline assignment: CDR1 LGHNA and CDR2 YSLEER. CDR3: CASSQGSGGHYGYTF. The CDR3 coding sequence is TGCGCCAGCAGCCAAGGAAGCGGCGGACACTATGGCTACACCTTC.

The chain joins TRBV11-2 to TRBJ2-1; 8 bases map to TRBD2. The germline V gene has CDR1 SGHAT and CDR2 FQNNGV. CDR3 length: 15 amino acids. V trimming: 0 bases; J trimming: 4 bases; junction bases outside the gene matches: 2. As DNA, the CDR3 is TGTGCCAGCAGCTTAGAGGGCGGGGGGTACAATGAGCAGTTCTTC. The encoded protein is CASSLEGGGYNEQFF. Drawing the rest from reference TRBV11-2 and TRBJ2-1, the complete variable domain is EAGVAQSPRYKIIEKRQSVAFWCNPISGHATLYWYQQILGQGPKLLIQFQNNGVVDDSQLPKDRFSAERLKGVDSTLKIQPAKLEDSAVYLCASSLEGGGYNEQFFGPGTRLTVL.

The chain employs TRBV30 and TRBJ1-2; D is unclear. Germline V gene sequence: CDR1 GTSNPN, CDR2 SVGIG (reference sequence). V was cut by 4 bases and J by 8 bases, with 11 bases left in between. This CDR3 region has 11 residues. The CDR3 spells CAWTRATGYTF. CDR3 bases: TGTGCCTGGACTAGGGCCACCGGCTACACCTTC. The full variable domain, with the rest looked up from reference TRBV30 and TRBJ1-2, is SQTIHQWPATLVQPVGSPLSLECTVEGTSNPNLYWYRQAAGRGLQLLFYSVGIGQISSEVPQNLSASRPQDRQFILSSKKLLLSDSGFYLCAWTRATGYTFGSGTRLTVV.

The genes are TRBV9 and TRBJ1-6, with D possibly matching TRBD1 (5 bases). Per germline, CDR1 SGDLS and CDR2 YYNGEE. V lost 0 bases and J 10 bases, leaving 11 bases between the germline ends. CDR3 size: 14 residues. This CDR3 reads CASSVVGASSPLHF. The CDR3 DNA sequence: TGTGCCAGCAGCGTAGTAGGGGCAAGCTCACCCCTCCACTTT.

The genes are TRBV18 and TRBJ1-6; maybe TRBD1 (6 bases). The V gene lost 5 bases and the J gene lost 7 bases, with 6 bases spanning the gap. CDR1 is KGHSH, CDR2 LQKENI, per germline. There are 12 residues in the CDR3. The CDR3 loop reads CASSGQNSPLHF. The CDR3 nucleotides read TGTGCCAGCTCAGGACAGAATTCACCCCTCCACTTT.

DNA of the CDR3: TGTGCCAGCATCCGACAGTCCACCGGGGAGCTGTTTTTT. It codes for CASIRQSTGELFF. V gene TRBV6-1 combines with J gene TRBJ2-2; perhaps TRBD1 as D (5 bases). This CDR3 contains 13 residues. Per the germline V gene, CDR1 is MNHNS and CDR2 is SASEGT. The V end lost 7 bases, the J end lost 4 bases, and 10 bases lay between the germline ends.

CDR3 protein: CASSRGVDEKLFF. The CDR3 DNA follows: TGCGCCAGCAGCCGAGGGGTAGACGAAAAACTGTTTTTT. V usage is TRBV4-3 and J usage is TRBJ1-4; TRBD1 might be the D (5 bases). V dropped 4 bases and J dropped 8 bases, with 11 bases sitting between them. This CDR3 spans 13 amino acids. CDR1 and CDR2 (germline): LGHNA, YSLEER.

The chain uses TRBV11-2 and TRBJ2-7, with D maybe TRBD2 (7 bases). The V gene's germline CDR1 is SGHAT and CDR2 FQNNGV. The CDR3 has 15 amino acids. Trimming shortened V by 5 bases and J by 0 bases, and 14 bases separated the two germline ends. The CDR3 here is CASSGGGLSSYEQYF. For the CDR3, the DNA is TGTGCCAGCAGCGGGGGGGGCCTTAGCTCCTACGAGCAGTACTTC.

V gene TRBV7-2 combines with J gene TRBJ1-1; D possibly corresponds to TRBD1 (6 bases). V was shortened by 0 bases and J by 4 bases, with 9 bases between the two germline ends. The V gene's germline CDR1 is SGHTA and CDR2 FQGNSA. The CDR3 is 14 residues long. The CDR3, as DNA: TGTGCCAGCAGCTTAGCAGGGGGTCCCACTGAAGCTTTCTTT. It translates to CASSLAGGPTEAFF.

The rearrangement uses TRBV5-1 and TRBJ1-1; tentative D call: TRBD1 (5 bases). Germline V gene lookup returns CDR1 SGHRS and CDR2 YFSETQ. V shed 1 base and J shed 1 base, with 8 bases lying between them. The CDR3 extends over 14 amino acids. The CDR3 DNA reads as TGCGCCAGCAGCTTGTTGGGGGGGAACACTGAAGCTTTCTTT. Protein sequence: CASSLLGGNTEAFF. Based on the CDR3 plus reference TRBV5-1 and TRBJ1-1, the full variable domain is KAGVTQTPRYLIKTRGQQVTLSCSPISGHRSVSWYQQTPGQGLQFLFEYFSETQRNKGNFPGRFSGRQFSNSRSEMNVSTLELGDSALYLCASSLLGGNTEAFFGQGTRLTVV.

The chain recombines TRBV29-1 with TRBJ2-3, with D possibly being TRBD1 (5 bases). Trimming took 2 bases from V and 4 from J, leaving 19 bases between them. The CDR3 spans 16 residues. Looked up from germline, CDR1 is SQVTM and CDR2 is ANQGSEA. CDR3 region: CSVELVKGREPDTQYF. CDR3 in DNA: TGCAGCGTTGAATTGGTTAAGGGCAGGGAACCAGATACGCAGTATTTT.